These 24 T cell receptor beta chains were all obtained from the same sample, sequenced in a study of T cell changes during pregnancy in multiple sclerosis. The protocol was immunoSEQ multiplex PCR, while the TCRdb copy is restricted to in-frame clones and leaves out a portion. The data hold around 130,000 clones, with 90% to 98% observed a single time. This sample comprised peripheral blood, obtained after pregnancy. These receptor sequences come from a female donor with multiple sclerosis, enrolled in a pregnancy study.

Only one count was recorded for this clone. The CDR3 here is CASSLDRADRGVEQYF. CDR3 sequence (DNA): TGTGCCAGCAGCTTAGATAGGGCGGACAGGGGCGTCGAGCAGTACTTC. The chain links TRBV11-2 to TRBJ2-7, with 9 bases matching TRBD1. The V gene end was trimmed by 0 bases and the J gene end by 6 bases; junction bases not matched to a gene: 9. This CDR3 region has 16 residues. The germline gives CDR1 SGHAT, CDR2 FQNNGV.

The J gene is TRBJ2-1, the V gene TRBV19; 7 nucleotides align to TRBD2. CDR3 length: 16 amino acids. Per germline, CDR1 LNHDA and CDR2 SQIVND (reference sequence). V gave up 5 bases and J gave up 0 bases; unmatched junction bases: 7. The CDR3: CASSSGTTSSYNEQFF. The CDR3 DNA reads as TGTGCCAGTAGTTCCGGGACTACGAGCTCCTACAATGAGCAGTTCTTC.

The rearrangement uses TRBV11-2 and TRBJ2-1; tentative D call: TRBD2 (6 bases). Per the germline V gene, CDR1 is SGHAT and CDR2 is FQNNGV. The CDR3 length is 16 residues. The V end lost 1 base, the J end lost 5 bases, and 15 bases lay between the germline ends. The CDR3 protein is CASSLAGTPRHNEQFF. The CDR3 DNA is TGTGCCAGCAGCTTAGCAGGGACTCCGCGCCACAATGAGCAGTTCTTC.

The chain joins TRBV15 to TRBJ2-5, with 15 bases aligning to TRBD2. CDR1 is LNHNV, CDR2 YYDKDF, per germline (reference sequence). V was pared by 5 bases and J by 5 bases, with 6 bases of the junction left unmatched. This CDR3 is 16 amino acids long. The CDR3 spells CATSSGLAGGKETQYF. For the CDR3, the DNA is TGTGCCACCAGCTCAGGACTAGCGGGAGGGAAGGAGACCCAGTACTTC.

This rearrangement joins TRBV7-8 to TRBJ1-5, with a tentative D call TRBD1 (6 bases). Germline V lookup: CDR1 SGHVS, CDR2 FQNEAQ. Trimming stripped 1 base from V and 4 bases from J, with 23 bases between. The CDR3 runs 19 residues. The CDR3 spells CASSLEIWARGEWNQPQHF. Written as DNA, the CDR3 is TGTGCCAGCAGCTTAGAAATATGGGCCAGGGGTGAATGGAATCAGCCCCAGCATTTT. Variable domain in full (rest from reference TRBV7-8 and TRBJ1-5): GAGVSQSPRYKVAKRGQDVALRCDPISGHVSLFWYQQALGQGPEFLTYFQNEAQLDKSGLPSDRFFAERPEGSVSTLKIQRTQQEDSAVYLCASSLEIWARGEWNQPQHFGDGTRLSIL.

The V and J genes are TRBV6-5 and TRBJ1-1, with 9 positions matching TRBD1. Germline V lookup: CDR1 MNHEY, CDR2 SVGAGI. Trimming removed 5 bases from V and 4 bases from J; junction bases left unmatched: 2. This CDR3 contains 13 residues. The CDR3 DNA sequence: TGTGCCAGCAGTGCACAGGGGGCCACTGAAGCTTTCTTT. Translating gives CASSAQGATEAFF.

The chain links TRBV7-8 to TRBJ2-1; unclear D gene. The CDR3 runs 13 residues. V was pared by 3 bases and J by 3 bases, with 6 bases between. CDR1 is SGHVS and CDR2 is FQNEAQ in the germline V gene. CDR3 DNA sequence: TGTGCCAGCAGCTTTACAGTCTACAATGAGCAGTTCTTC. Translation gives CASSFTVYNEQFF.

The chain links TRBV2 to TRBJ1-5, with a weak D call TRBD1 (5 bases). Trimming took off 4 bases at V and 0 bases at J, with 19 bases between the two ends. CDR3 length equals 18 residues. The V gene's germline CDR1 is SNHLY and CDR2 FYNNEI. The CDR3 DNA sequence: TGTGCCAGCAGTGGAGGTGGCAGGGCGCCCGGTAGCAATCAGCCCCAGCATTTT. This sequence encodes CASSGGGRAPGSNQPQHF.

The V and J genes are TRBV11-3 and TRBJ2-1, with 10 bases identical to TRBD1. The germline V gene encodes CDR1 SGHNT and CDR2 YENEEA. The V gene end was trimmed by 4 bases and the J gene end by 5 bases; junction bases not matched to a gene: 2. This CDR3 region has 14 residues. The CDR3 loop is CASSSGTGDNEQFF. CDR3 bases: TGTGCCAGCAGCTCCGGGACAGGGGACAATGAGCAGTTCTTC.

The chain combines TRBV6-4 with TRBJ2-1, with 10 bases matching TRBD2. This CDR3 contains 18 residues. V lost 3 bases and J lost 3; bases outside the gene matches: 11. Germline loops: CDR1 MRHNA, CDR2 SNTAGT. The CDR3 DNA reads as TGTGCCAGCAGTGAGCGGCTAGCGGGAGCTGGGAGCTACAATGAGCAGTTCTTC. Translation: CASSERLAGAGSYNEQFF.

The V gene is TRBV2, the J gene TRBJ2-1; a possible D gene is TRBD1 (5 bases). The CDR3 loop spans 14 amino acids. Trimming removed 5 bases at V and 6 bases at J, with 14 bases between. The V gene's germline CDR1 is SNHLY and CDR2 FYNNEI. Written as DNA, the CDR3 is TGTGCCAGCAGTAGGACACCCACCGGCAATGAGCAGTTCTTC. Its translation is CASSRTPTGNEQFF.

The V gene is TRBV5-4, the J gene TRBJ2-7; tentative D call: TRBD2 (5 bases). Trimming removed 4 bases from V and 5 bases from J, with 19 bases in between. From germline, CDR1 is SGHNT and CDR2 YYREEE (reference sequence). The CDR3 totals 15 residues. The CDR3 protein is CASSPTRLAGDEQYF. CDR3 in DNA: TGTGCCAGCAGCCCAACCCGCCTAGCCGGGGACGAGCAGTACTTC.

This clone was found a few times. CDR3 sequence (DNA): TGCAGCGTTGAAGAGGACAGCTATGGCTACACCTTC. This codes for CSVEEDSYGYTF. V usage is TRBV29-1 and J usage is TRBJ1-2; tentatively, D is TRBD1 (6 bases). From germline, CDR1 is SQVTM and CDR2 ANQGSEA. The CDR3 has 12 residues. V was pared by 0 bases and J by 4 bases, with 6 bases between.

DNA for the CDR3: TGCAGCGCCGCCGGGACTAGAAGCACCGGGGAGCTGTTTTTT. The encoded protein is CSAAGTRSTGELFF. The chain has TRBV29-1 and TRBJ2-2; TRBD2 aligns across 8 bases. The CDR3 runs 14 residues. Germline CDR1 reads SQVTM; CDR2 reads ANQGSEA. Trimming at V came to 7 bases and at J to 4 bases, leaving 8 bases not matched to a gene.

The chain couples TRBV2 to TRBJ1-4; 11 bases line up with TRBD1. Per germline, CDR1 SNHLY and CDR2 FYNNEI. This CDR3 contains 14 residues. J gave up 10 bases and V 5 bases, and 6 bases lay outside the gene matches. CDR3 loop: CASSPDRGRAKLFF. Written as DNA, the CDR3 is TGTGCCAGCAGTCCGGACAGGGGGCGGGCAAAACTGTTTTTT.

The rearrangement uses TRBV18 and TRBJ1-3; D gene ambiguous. Per germline, CDR1 KGHSH and CDR2 LQKENI. CDR3 length equals 17 residues. V lost 0 bases, J lost 0 bases, and 12 bases lay in between. CDR3 sequence: CASSPPMQAISGNTIYF. The CDR3 DNA reads as TGTGCCAGCTCACCACCGATGCAGGCGATCTCTGGAAACACCATATATTTT. Complete variable domain (other parts from reference TRBV18 and TRBJ1-3): NAGVMQNPRHLVRRRGQEARLRCSPMKGHSHVYWYRQLPEEGLKFMVYLQKENIIDESGMPKERFSAEFPKEGPSILRIQQVVRGDSAAYFCASSPPMQAISGNTIYFGEGSWLTVV.

This chain joins TRBV10-3 and TRBJ2-7, with 11 bases that match TRBD1. This CDR3 region has 15 residues. Germline loops: CDR1 ENHRY, CDR2 SYGVKD. V trimming: 8 bases; J trimming: 7 bases; junction bases outside the gene matches: 13. This CDR3 reads CAIGPGTGGKGEQYF. Written as DNA, the CDR3 is TGTGCCATCGGGCCCGGGACAGGGGGTAAAGGGGAGCAGTACTTC.

The rearrangement joins TRBV5-6 to TRBJ2-5, with 8 bases matching TRBD1. The CDR3 contains 17 residues. Germline-derived CDR1 and CDR2 are SGHDT and YYEEEE. After removal of 6 bases from V and 2 bases from J, the junction contained 15 bases not matched to a gene. CDR3 nucleotides: TGTGCCAGCACCGATAGCGTTGGACAGGGAAGGCAAGAGACCCAGTACTTC. This sequence encodes CASTDSVGQGRQETQYF.

The genes are TRBV6-5 and TRBJ2-5, with 11 bases aligning to TRBD2. The CDR3 contains 15 residues. Germline V lookup: CDR1 MNHEY, CDR2 SVGAGI. Unmatched junction bases numbered 5, after V lost 7 bases and J lost 1 base. The CDR3 DNA sequence: TGTGCCAGCAAAGTAGCGGGAGGGCTCCAAGAGACCCAGTACTTC. Translated, it gives CASKVAGGLQETQYF.

J is TRBJ2-7 and V is TRBV18; maybe TRBD1 (6 bases). This CDR3 has 14 amino acids. Trimming removed 0 bases at V and 4 bases at J, with 10 bases between. The germline CDR1 and CDR2 sequences are KGHSH and LQKENI. CDR3 amino acids: CASSPPQQGYEQYF. The CDR3 DNA follows: TGTGCCAGCTCACCACCGCAACAGGGTTACGAGCAGTACTTC. The full variable domain, in which reference TRBV18 and TRBJ2-7 provide the parts outside the CDR3, is NAGVMQNPRHLVRRRGQEARLRCSPMKGHSHVYWYRQLPEEGLKFMVYLQKENIIDESGMPKERFSAEFPKEGPSILRIQQVVRGDSAAYFCASSPPQQGYEQYFGPGTRLTVT.

J is TRBJ1-5 and V is TRBV5-6, with 8 positions matching TRBD1. The CDR3 is 14 residues long. Unmatched junction bases numbered 3, after V lost 0 bases and J lost 7 bases. CDR1 and CDR2 (germline): SGHDT, YYEEEE. The CDR3 DNA reads TGTGCCAGCAGCTTGGCGGCAGGGGGCCAGCCCCAGCATTTT. Its protein product is CASSLAAGGQPQHF.

V is TRBV28 and J is TRBJ2-7, with D maybe TRBD1 (5 bases). There are 14 residues in the CDR3. Looked up from germline, CDR1 is MDHEN and CDR2 is SYDVKM. Between the trimmed V and J ends, which lost 5 bases and 3 bases, there was a span of 14 bases. CDR3 residues: CASSTPTVVYEQYF. In nucleotides, the CDR3 is TGTGCCAGCAGTACCCCGACAGTTGTCTACGAGCAGTACTTC.

The gene calls are TRBV11-2 and TRBJ2-7; TRBD1 matches at 10 bases. Germline CDR1 SGHAT, CDR2 FQNNGV. The CDR3 length is 15 residues. V was clipped by 4 bases and J by 3 bases; unmatched bases: 6. CDR3 loop: CASSSGQGMIYEQYF. CDR3 coding DNA: TGTGCCAGCAGCTCGGGACAGGGGATGATCTACGAGCAGTACTTC.

V is TRBV10-3 and J is TRBJ1-3; 8 bases map to TRBD1. The germline gives CDR1 ENHRY, CDR2 SYGVKD. Unmatched junction bases numbered 9, after V lost 5 bases and J lost 3 bases. CDR3 size: 16 residues. This CDR3 reads CAISSRQGKGGNTIYF. CDR3 DNA sequence: TGTGCCATCAGTTCGCGACAGGGGAAGGGTGGAAACACCATATATTTT.